This TCR beta chain is from a study of T cell responses to AZD1222 COVID-19 vaccine (dated by TCRdb to about 2021). A note on the overall study: AZD1222 recipients whose second dose came at about 4 weeks and those whose second dose came at about 12 weeks were combined into one group, since spike-specific TCR depth and breadth did not differ between the two schedules. A total of approximately 240 trial participants underwent TCR sequencing, of whom under 220 had received two doses of AZD1222 and about 25 had received two doses of the MenACWY control vaccine. Trial participants were enrolled by age into subgroups of 18-55, 56-69 and 70-plus years, and about 150, 27 and 61 TCR-sequenced participants, respectively, were included in these subgroups.

Regarding this clone: Its antigen remains unidentified. Base qualities are not at hand, and no much larger clone is one base apart.

The research as a whole found: The whole spike protein was spanned by vaccine-associated CD4 TCRs, and dominant responses were seen in regions 160-218 and 743-854. Spike-specific TCR breadth and depth rose significantly after two AZD1222 doses compared with day 0 and with MenACWY recipients. In the small 56-69-year group, the increase in depth fell short of significance, most likely because of low power. Because no day 14 peak-response samples were available, repertoires were characterized only after the peak T cell response. Participants were mostly white British and included more females than males, and it was suggested by the authors that clonal diversity may have been underestimated. Conclusions about previously exposed vaccinees were limited because only six AZD1222 recipients were SARS-CoV-2 seropositive at baseline. Epitopes outside the regions mutated in the B.1.351 and B.1.1.7 variants were reportedly recognized by nearly half of the unique spike-specific TCRs.

V is cut back by 2 bases and J by 4 bases, with 4 bases in the junction unmatched. The CDR3, from cysteine to phenylalanine, totals 15 residues. Only CDR3 DNA remains: 45 bases, in frame from the first base. The germline V gene supplies CDR1 MGHRA and CDR2 YSYEKL. The label giving this sample's time point can be read as: baseline before first vaccination. The vaccinee samples were drawn from two UK trials, COV001 and COV002, one of which was a single-blind randomized controlled phase 2/3 trial testing AZD1222 (ChAdOx1 nCoV-19) in healthy adults. Trial participant PBMC samples were collected at day 0 and day 28 after the second dose for TCRbeta chain sequencing. The CDR3 regions of human TCRbeta chains were subjected to immunosequencing. Concerning the study's data processing: TCRs in the repertoires were matched against a reference library of SARS-CoV-2-specific TCRs that had been generated with the MIRA antigen-specificity platform. Breadth was defined as the fraction of unique TCRs that were SARS-CoV-2-associated, and depth was defined as the fraction of total T cells that were SARS-CoV-2-associated. Using the MIRA data, each spike-specific TCR was mapped to the spike region that the TCR reacts to and placed in a CD4 or CD8 class. Log10-transformed breadth and depth values were compared by one-way ANOVA with Sidak's multiple comparisons tests. TCRdb took this table from immuneACCESS and kept in-frame rearrangements with V and J called. Such tables lack part of the clones; where checked against another copy, unresolved V genes explain under half of the gap, and the rest is unexplained. That table supplies the V and J calls and clone size; D and trimming were determined from the DNA. The sample table lists about 190,000 clones, around 94% of them with a count of one. Roughly 1.3% of the sample lies in the top ten.

This chain is built from TRBV4-1 and TRBJ1-1, with TRBD1 matching 10 junction bases. The sample here was peripheral blood, taken on day 0 of AZD1222 vaccination. The receptor was derived from an adult in good health. The sequenced DNA: TGCGCCAGCAGCCAACTAGGGACAGGGGTCACTGAAGCTTTCTTT. This is translated as CASSQLGTGVTEAFF.